This T cell receptor beta chain is from a study of control samples from healthy donors and cancer patients. The CDR3 length is 13 residues. Germline V lookup: CDR1 GTSNPN, CDR2 SVGIG (reference sequence). Trimming took 2 bases from V and 3 from J, leaving 10 bases between them. The table came from immunoSEQ multiplex PCR; TCRdb's copy has only in-frame clones and leaves some out. The data show some 120,000 clones, roughly 92% seen once. This clone was recorded only once. Sequenced sample: blood. This chain uses TRBV30 with TRBJ1-1; D gene uncertain. The sequence derives from a man under 40 in good health. The CDR3 loop is CAWSPRRYTEAFF. CDR3 coding DNA: TGTGCCTGGAGTCCACGCCGGTACACTGAAGCTTTCTTT.